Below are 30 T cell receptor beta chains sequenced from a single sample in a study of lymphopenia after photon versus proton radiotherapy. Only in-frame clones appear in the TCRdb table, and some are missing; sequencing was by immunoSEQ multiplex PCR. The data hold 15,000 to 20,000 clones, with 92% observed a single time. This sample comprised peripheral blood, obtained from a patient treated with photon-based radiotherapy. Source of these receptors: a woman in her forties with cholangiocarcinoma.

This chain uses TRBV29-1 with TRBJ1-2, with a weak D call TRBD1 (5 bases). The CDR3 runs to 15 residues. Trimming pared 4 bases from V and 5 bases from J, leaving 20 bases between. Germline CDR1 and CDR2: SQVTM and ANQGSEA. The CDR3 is CSVVGPGVVGYGYTF. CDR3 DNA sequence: TGCAGCGTTGTGGGACCCGGAGTCGTCGGGTATGGCTACACCTTC. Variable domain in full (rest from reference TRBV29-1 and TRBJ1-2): SAVISQKPSRDICQRGTSLTIQCQVDSQVTMMFWYRQQPGQSLTLIATANQGSEATYESGFVIDKFPISRPNLTFSTLTVSNMSPEDSSIYLCSVVGPGVVGYGYTFGSGTRLTVV.

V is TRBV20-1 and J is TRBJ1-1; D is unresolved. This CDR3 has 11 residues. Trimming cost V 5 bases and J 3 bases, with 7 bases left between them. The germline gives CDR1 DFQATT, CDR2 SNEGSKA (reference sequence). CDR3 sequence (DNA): TGCAGTGCTGGGGAGGACACTGAAGCTTTCTTT. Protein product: CSAGEDTEAFF.

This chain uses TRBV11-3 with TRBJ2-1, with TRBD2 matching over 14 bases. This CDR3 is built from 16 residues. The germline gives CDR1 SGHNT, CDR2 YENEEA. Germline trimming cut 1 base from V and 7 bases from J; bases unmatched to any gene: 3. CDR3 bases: TGTGCCAGCAGCTTAGGACTAGCGGGAGGGCGAAATGAGCAGTTCTTC. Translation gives CASSLGLAGGRNEQFF.

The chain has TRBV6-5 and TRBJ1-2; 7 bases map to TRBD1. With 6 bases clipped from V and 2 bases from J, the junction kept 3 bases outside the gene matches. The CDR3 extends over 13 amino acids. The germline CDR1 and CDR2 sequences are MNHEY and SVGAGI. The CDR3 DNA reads TGTGCCAGCAGGGAACAGGGGAACTATGGCTACACCTTC. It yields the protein CASREQGNYGYTF.

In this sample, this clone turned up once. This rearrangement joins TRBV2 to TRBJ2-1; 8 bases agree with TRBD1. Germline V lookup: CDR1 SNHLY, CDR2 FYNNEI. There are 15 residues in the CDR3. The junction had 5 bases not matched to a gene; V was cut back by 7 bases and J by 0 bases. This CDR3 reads CASTLTGGSYNEQFF. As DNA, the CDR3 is TGTGCCAGCACCCTCACAGGGGGCTCCTACAATGAGCAGTTCTTC.

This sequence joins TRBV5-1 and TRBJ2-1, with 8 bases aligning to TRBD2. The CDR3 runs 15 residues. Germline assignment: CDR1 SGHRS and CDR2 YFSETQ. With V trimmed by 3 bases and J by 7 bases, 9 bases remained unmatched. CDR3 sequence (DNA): TGCGCCAGCAGCTCTCCGGGGGGGCCGAGGAATGAGCAGTTCTTC. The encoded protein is CASSSPGGPRNEQFF.

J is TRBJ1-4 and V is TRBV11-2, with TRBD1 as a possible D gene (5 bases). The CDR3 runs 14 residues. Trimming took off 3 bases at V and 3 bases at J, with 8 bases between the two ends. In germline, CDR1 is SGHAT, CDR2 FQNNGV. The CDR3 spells CASSLGGANEKLFF. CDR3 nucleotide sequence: TGTGCCAGCAGCTTGGGGGGGGCTAATGAAAAACTGTTTTTT.

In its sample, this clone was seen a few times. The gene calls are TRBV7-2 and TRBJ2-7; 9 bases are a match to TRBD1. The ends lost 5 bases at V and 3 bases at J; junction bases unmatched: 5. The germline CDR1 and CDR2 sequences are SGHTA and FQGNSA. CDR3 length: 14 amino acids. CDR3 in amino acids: CASSLRDRDYEQYF. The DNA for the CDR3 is TGTGCCAGCAGCCTAAGGGACAGGGACTACGAGCAGTACTTC.

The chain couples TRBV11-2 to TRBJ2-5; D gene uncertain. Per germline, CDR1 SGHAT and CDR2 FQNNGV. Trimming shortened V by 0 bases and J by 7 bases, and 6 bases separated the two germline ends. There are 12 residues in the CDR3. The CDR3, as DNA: TGTGCCAGCAGCTTAGACCAGGCGACCCAGTACTTC. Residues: CASSLDQATQYF.

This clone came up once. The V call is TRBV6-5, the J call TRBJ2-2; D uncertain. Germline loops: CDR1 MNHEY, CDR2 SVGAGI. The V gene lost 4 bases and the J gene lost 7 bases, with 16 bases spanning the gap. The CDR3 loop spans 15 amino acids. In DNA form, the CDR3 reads TGTGCCAGCAGTTCCCCAGCCACTACTTTCGGGGAGCTGTTTTTT. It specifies CASSSPATTFGELFF.

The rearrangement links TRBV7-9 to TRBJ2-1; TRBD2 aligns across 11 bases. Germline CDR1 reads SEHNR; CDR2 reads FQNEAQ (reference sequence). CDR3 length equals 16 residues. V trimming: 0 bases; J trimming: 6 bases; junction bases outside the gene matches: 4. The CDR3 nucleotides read TGTGCCAGCAGCTTAGCAGTAGCGGGAGGGGGCAATGAGCAGTTCTTC. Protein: CASSLAVAGGGNEQFF.

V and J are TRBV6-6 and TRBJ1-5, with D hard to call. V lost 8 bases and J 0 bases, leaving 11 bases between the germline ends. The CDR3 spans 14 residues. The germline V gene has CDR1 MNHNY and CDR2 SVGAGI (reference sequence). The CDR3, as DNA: TGTGCCAGCTTCTCACGCGATAGCAATCAGCCCCAGCATTTT. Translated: CASFSRDSNQPQHF.

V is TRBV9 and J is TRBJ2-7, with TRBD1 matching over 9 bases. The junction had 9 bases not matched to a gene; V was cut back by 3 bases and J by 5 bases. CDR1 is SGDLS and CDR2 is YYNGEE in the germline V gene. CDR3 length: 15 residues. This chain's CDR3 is CASSGAGTGLNEQYF. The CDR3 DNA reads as TGTGCCAGCAGCGGAGCAGGGACAGGGCTCAACGAGCAGTACTTC.

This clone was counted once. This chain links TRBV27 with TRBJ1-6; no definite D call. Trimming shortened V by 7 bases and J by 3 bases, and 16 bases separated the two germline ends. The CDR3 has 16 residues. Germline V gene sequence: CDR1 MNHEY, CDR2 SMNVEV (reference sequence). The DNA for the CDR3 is TGTGCCAGCACCGAAAAGCGGAATCTCTATAATTCACCCCTCCACTTT. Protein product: CASTEKRNLYNSPLHF.

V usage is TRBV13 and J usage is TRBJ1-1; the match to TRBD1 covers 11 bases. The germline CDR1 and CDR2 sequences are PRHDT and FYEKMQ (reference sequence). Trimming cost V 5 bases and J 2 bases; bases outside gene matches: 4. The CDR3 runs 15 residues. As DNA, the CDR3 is TGTGCCAGCAGCCCAGGGACAGGGGGAAACACTGAAGCTTTCTTT. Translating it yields CASSPGTGGNTEAFF.

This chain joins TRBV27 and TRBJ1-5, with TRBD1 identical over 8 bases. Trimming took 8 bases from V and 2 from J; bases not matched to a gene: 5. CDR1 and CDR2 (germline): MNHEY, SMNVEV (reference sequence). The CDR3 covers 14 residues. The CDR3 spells CASRTDRGNQPQHF. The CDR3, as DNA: TGTGCCAGCCGAACGGACAGGGGCAATCAGCCCCAGCATTTT.

CDR3 sequence (DNA): TGTGCCAGCAGCCCCCCTGGAAACACCATATATTTT. Amino acids: CASSPPGNTIYF. This sequence joins TRBV9 and TRBJ1-3, with D unresolved. The CDR3 has 12 residues. Germline values: CDR1 SGDLS, CDR2 YYNGEE. V was cut by 4 bases and J by 2 bases, with 4 bases left in between.

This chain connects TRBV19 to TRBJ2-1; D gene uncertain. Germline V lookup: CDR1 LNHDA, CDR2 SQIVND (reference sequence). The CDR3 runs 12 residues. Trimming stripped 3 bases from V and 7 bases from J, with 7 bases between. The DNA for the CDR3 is TGTGCCAGTAGTATGCTAAGAAATGAGCAGTTCTTC. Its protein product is CASSMLRNEQFF.

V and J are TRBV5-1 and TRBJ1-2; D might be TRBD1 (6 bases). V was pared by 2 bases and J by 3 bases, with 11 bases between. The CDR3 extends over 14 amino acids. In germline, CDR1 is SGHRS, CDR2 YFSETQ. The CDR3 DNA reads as TGCGCCAGCAGCTTTGACAGGCGGGACTATGGCTACACCTTC. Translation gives CASSFDRRDYGYTF.

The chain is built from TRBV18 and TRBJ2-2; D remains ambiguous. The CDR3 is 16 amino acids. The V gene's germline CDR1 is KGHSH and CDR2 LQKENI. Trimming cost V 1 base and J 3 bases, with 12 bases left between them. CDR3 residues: CASSPRNQPDTGELFF. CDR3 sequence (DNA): TGTGCCAGCTCACCACGGAACCAGCCAGACACCGGGGAGCTGTTTTTT. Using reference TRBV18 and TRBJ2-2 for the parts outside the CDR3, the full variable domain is NAGVMQNPRHLVRRRGQEARLRCSPMKGHSHVYWYRQLPEEGLKFMVYLQKENIIDESGMPKERFSAEFPKEGPSILRIQQVVRGDSAAYFCASSPRNQPDTGELFFGEGSRLTVL.

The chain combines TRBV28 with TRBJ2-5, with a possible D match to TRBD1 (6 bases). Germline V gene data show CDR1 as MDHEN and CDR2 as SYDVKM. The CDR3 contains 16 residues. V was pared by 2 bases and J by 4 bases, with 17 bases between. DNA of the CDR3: TGTGCCAGCAGTTTACATCCAGGGGCTATGGTAGAGACCCAGTACTTC. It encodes CASSLHPGAMVETQYF.

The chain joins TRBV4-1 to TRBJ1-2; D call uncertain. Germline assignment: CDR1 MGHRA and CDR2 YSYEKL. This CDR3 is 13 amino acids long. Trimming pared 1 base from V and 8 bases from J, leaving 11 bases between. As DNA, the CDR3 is TGCGCCAGCAGCCAAGCGGGTGCTAGGGGCTACACCTTC. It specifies CASSQAGARGYTF.

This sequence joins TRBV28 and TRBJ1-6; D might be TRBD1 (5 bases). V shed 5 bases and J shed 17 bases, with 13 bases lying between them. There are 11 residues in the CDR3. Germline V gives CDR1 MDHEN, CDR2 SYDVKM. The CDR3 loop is CASSPGTSVHF. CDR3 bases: TGTGCCAGCAGTCCCGGGACCTCCGTCCACTTT.

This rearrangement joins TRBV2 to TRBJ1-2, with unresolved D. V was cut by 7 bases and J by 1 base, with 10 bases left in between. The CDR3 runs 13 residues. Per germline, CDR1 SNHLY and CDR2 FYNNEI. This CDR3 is CASTLGLNYGYTF. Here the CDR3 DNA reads TGTGCCAGCACTCTAGGGCTTAACTATGGCTACACCTTC.

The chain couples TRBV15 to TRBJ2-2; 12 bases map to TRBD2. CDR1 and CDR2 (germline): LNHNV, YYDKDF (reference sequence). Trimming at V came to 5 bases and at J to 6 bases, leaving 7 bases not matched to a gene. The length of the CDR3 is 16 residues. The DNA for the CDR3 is TGTGCCACCAGCCCCCGGGCTAGCGGGAGGGCCGGGGAGCTGTTTTTT. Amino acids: CATSPRASGRAGELFF.

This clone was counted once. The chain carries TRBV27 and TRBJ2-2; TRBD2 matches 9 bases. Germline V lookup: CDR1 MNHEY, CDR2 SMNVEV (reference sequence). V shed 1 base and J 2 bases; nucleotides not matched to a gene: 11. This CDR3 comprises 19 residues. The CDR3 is CASSLYAAGGLKNTGELFF. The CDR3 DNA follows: TGTGCCAGCAGTTTATACGCAGCGGGAGGCTTGAAAAACACCGGGGAGCTGTTTTTT.

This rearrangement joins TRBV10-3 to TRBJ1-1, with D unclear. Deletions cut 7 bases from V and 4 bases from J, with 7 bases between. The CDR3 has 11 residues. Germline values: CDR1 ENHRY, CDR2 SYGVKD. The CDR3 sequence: CAITSGTEAFF. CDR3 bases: TGTGCCATCACCAGCGGCACTGAAGCTTTCTTT.

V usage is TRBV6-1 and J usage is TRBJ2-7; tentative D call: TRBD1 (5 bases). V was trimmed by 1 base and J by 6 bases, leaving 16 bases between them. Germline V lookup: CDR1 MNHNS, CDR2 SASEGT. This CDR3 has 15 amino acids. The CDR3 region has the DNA TGTGCCAGCAGTGAAGGGGGCGGACCTCCTGCCGAGCAGTACTTC. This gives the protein CASSEGGGPPAEQYF.

The CDR3 reads CASSALTGANTEAFF. The CDR3 DNA follows: TGTGCCAGCAGTGCCTTGACAGGGGCGAACACTGAAGCTTTCTTT. The J gene is TRBJ1-1, the V gene TRBV6-1; 8 bases map to TRBD1. The germline CDR1 and CDR2 sequences are MNHNS and SASEGT. V lost 4 bases to trimming and J lost 1 base; unmatched junction nucleotides: 5. The CDR3 length is 15 residues.

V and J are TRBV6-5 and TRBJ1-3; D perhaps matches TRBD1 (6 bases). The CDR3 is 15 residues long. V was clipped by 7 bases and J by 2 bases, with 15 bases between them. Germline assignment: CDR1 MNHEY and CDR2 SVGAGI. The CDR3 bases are TGTGCCAGCACCGCAACAGGGTTAACTGGAAACACCATATATTTT. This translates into CASTATGLTGNTIYF.